The 20 T cell receptor beta chains reported below all come from one sample, sequenced in a study of T cell changes during pregnancy in multiple sclerosis. TCRdb keeps only in-frame clones here, not all; method: immunoSEQ multiplex PCR. The data hold about 40,000 clones, with roughly nine tenths observed a single time. Sample: CD4+ T cells from peripheral blood mononuclear cells, taken before pregnancy. The receptors originated from a female donor with multiple sclerosis, enrolled in a pregnancy study.

The chain couples TRBV19 to TRBJ2-2; D uncertain. Between the trimmed V and J ends, which lost 7 bases and 0 bases, there was a span of 9 bases. The length of the CDR3 is 14 residues. CDR1 LNHDA and CDR2 SQIVND come from the germline V gene (reference sequence). CDR3 in amino acids: CASMAIANTGELFF. CDR3 in DNA: TGTGCCAGTATGGCAATCGCGAACACCGGGGAGCTGTTTTTT.

The chain combines TRBV10-1 with TRBJ2-7; TRBD2 agrees at 13 bases. Germline V gene lookup returns CDR1 WNHNN and CDR2 SYGVQD (reference sequence). The CDR3 spans 15 residues. V lost 7 bases, J lost 0 bases, and 3 bases stayed unmatched. The chain's CDR3 is CASTRTSGSSYEQYF. For the CDR3, the DNA is TGCGCCAGCACAAGGACTAGCGGGAGCTCCTACGAGCAGTACTTC.

The chain is built from TRBV5-1 and TRBJ1-2; the match to TRBD1 covers 9 bases. Germline assignment: CDR1 SGHRS and CDR2 YFSETQ. The CDR3 runs to 16 residues. With V trimmed by 4 bases and J by 4 bases, 11 bases remained unmatched. The CDR3 region is CASSTGQGVASYGYTF. CDR3 nucleotides: TGCGCCAGCAGCACGGGACAGGGAGTGGCAAGCTATGGCTACACCTTC.

This clone appeared once. This chain joins TRBV4-3 and TRBJ2-1, with 12 bases matching TRBD2. CDR3 length: 15 amino acids. The trim removed 5 bases at V and 9 bases at J, leaving 8 bases unmatched. The germline V gene encodes CDR1 LGHNA and CDR2 YSLEER. This chain's CDR3 is CASSVLAGGPGEQFF. The DNA for the CDR3 is TGCGCCAGCAGCGTGCTAGCGGGAGGGCCTGGTGAGCAGTTCTTC.

The V gene is TRBV15, the J gene TRBJ2-7; 8 positions match TRBD2. The CDR3 consists of 14 residues. V dropped 2 bases and J dropped 5; count of bases not matched to a gene: 5. From germline, CDR1 is LNHNV and CDR2 YYDKDF (reference sequence). The CDR3 DNA follows: TGTGCCACCAGCAGAACCGGGAGGGATGACGAGCAGTACTTC. The encoded protein is CATSRTGRDDEQYF.

This sequence joins TRBV6-1 and TRBJ1-1; perhaps TRBD1 as D (5 bases). This CDR3 has 11 amino acids. Germline-derived CDR1 and CDR2 are MNHNS and SASEGT. Trimming left V 6 bases short and J 7 bases short, with 9 bases between. DNA for the CDR3: TGTGCCAGCAGCCGACAGCTTGAAGCTTTCTTT. Residues: CASSRQLEAFF.

CDR3 DNA sequence: TGTGCCACCAGCAGAGACATTGAGGGATACGAGCAGTACTTC. Translation gives CATSRDIEGYEQYF. J is TRBJ2-7 and V is TRBV15; maybe TRBD2 (5 bases). Trimming stripped 0 bases from V and 4 bases from J, with 10 bases between. Germline CDR1 is LNHNV and CDR2 is YYDKDF (reference sequence). The CDR3 sequence is 14 residues long. Supplemented by reference TRBV15 and TRBJ2-7, the full variable domain reads DAMVIQNPRYQVTQFGKPVTLSCSQTLNHNVMYWYQQKSSQAPKLLFHYYDKDFNNEADTPDNFQSRRPNTSFCFLDIRSPGLGDTAMYLCATSRDIEGYEQYFGPGTRLTVT.

The gene calls are TRBV27 and TRBJ2-1, with 10 bases matching TRBD1. V shed 5 bases and J 9 bases; nucleotides not matched to a gene: 7. The CDR3 extends over 14 amino acids. Germline-derived CDR1 and CDR2 are MNHEY and SMNVEV (reference sequence). The CDR3 bases are TGTGCCAGCAGTCCCCTGGACAGGGGGGGTGAGCAGTTCTTC. It is translated as CASSPLDRGGEQFF.

The V call is TRBV5-4, the J call TRBJ2-5; 9 nucleotides match TRBD1. Trimming at V came to 6 bases and at J to 5 bases, leaving 5 bases not matched to a gene. Looked up from germline, CDR1 is SGHNT and CDR2 is YYREEE (reference sequence). The length of the CDR3 is 13 residues. Here the CDR3 reads CASKDRGSETQYF. The CDR3 DNA reads as TGTGCCAGCAAGGACAGGGGTTCGGAGACCCAGTACTTC.

The rearrangement links TRBV6-1 to TRBJ2-5; TRBD2 aligns across 8 bases. V lost 3 bases to trimming and J lost 5 bases; unmatched junction nucleotides: 5. The CDR3 spans 14 residues. Germline CDR1 reads MNHNS; CDR2 reads SASEGT. The DNA of the CDR3 is TGTGCCAGCAGTGAGGGGACTAGTTCTGAGACCCAGTACTTC. This gives the protein CASSEGTSSETQYF.

The rearrangement uses TRBV6-5 and TRBJ1-3; D not certain. V was trimmed by 5 bases and J by 9 bases, leaving 17 bases between them. This CDR3 has 14 amino acids. Looked up from germline, CDR1 is MNHEY and CDR2 is SVGAGI. CDR3 bases: TGTGCCAGCAGTCCCGGGCGGGCGGGAGGCACCATATATTTT. Translated, it gives CASSPGRAGGTIYF.

The rearrangement uses TRBV29-1 and TRBJ2-1; 10 bases align to TRBD1. Germline trimming cut 7 bases from V and 2 bases from J; bases unmatched to any gene: 8. The CDR3 has 15 residues. CDR1 is SQVTM and CDR2 is ANQGSEA in the germline V gene. In DNA, the CDR3 is TGCAGCGATTCCGGGACAGGGGATACCTACAATGAGCAGTTCTTC. Translation gives CSDSGTGDTYNEQFF.

V usage is TRBV30 and J usage is TRBJ2-3, with 9 bases that match TRBD2. CDR1 is GTSNPN and CDR2 is SVGIG in the germline V gene (reference sequence). V gave up 8 bases and J gave up 1 base; unmatched junction bases: 4. The CDR3 has 13 residues. The CDR3 DNA reads as TGTGCCAAGAGACTAGCGGGCACAGATACGCAGTATTTT. Translating it yields CAKRLAGTDTQYF.

The V and J genes are TRBV11-2 and TRBJ2-4; TRBD1 is a possible D gene (6 bases). Trimming removed 4 bases from V and 2 bases from J, with 18 bases in between. CDR3 size: 17 residues. From germline, CDR1 is SGHAT and CDR2 FQNNGV. This CDR3 reads CASSSPRGFSSKNIQYF. The CDR3 nucleotides are TGTGCCAGCAGCTCACCCAGGGGCTTTTCGTCCAAAAACATTCAGTACTTC.

This rearrangement joins TRBV2 to TRBJ1-1; D is ambiguous. The length of the CDR3 is 12 residues. The germline gives CDR1 SNHLY, CDR2 FYNNEI. Trimming stripped 8 bases from V and 5 bases from J, with 12 bases between. This CDR3 reads CASGGWGTEAFF. In nucleotides, the CDR3 is TGTGCCAGCGGAGGGTGGGGAACTGAAGCTTTCTTT.

V and J are TRBV19 and TRBJ2-5; D is unclear. The CDR3 covers 13 residues. Germline lookup yields CDR1 LNHDA and CDR2 SQIVND (reference sequence). Trimming removed 3 bases at V and 2 bases at J, with 7 bases between. This CDR3 reads CASSIVLQETQYF. CDR3 bases: TGTGCCAGTAGTATTGTTTTACAAGAGACCCAGTACTTC.

This chain connects TRBV19 to TRBJ1-1, with 7 bases fitting TRBD1. V lost 3 bases, J lost 0 bases, and 4 bases stayed unmatched. This CDR3 comprises 15 residues. From germline, CDR1 is LNHDA and CDR2 SQIVND (reference sequence). In DNA form, the CDR3 reads TGTGCCAGTAGTATGACCGGGACAGTGAACACTGAAGCTTTCTTT. Translation: CASSMTGTVNTEAFF.

The chain uses TRBV2 and TRBJ1-5; 7 bases fit TRBD1. The V gene end was trimmed by 3 bases and the J gene end by 3 bases; junction bases not matched to a gene: 2. CDR1 SNHLY and CDR2 FYNNEI come from the germline V gene. CDR3 size: 14 residues. As DNA, the CDR3 is TGTGCCAGCAGTGACAGGGGGATCAATCAGCCCCAGCATTTT. Its translation is CASSDRGINQPQHF.

J is TRBJ2-1 and V is TRBV28; perhaps TRBD2 as D (5 bases). The germline V gene encodes CDR1 MDHEN and CDR2 SYDVKM. Trimming stripped 7 bases from V and 1 base from J, with 17 bases between. The CDR3 consists of 16 residues. The CDR3 region is CASIPGGGRSYNEQFF. The CDR3 DNA reads as TGTGCCAGCATCCCCGGAGGCGGACGGTCCTACAATGAGCAGTTCTTC.

CDR3 residues: CASSGRWGVEETQYF. The CDR3 bases are TGTGCCAGCAGCGGCCGTTGGGGCGTCGAGGAGACCCAGTACTTC. This chain joins TRBV14 and TRBJ2-5; possibly TRBD1 for D (5 bases). V was trimmed by 5 bases and J by 5 bases, leaving 18 bases between them. This CDR3 has 15 residues. Germline CDR1 and CDR2: SGHDN and FVKESK.